This T cell receptor (beta chain) comes out of a study of STAT3 mutations in large granular lymphocyte leukemia. A note on this clone: What it binds is not known. Without the conserved terminal phenylalanine or tryptophan, this CDR3 likely stems from a read error. The DNA is left out, because the CDR3 cannot be placed on it with certainty; the CDR3 is given as TCRdb lists it.

Some 41,000 productive templates were obtained per sample on average. Generated by immunoSEQ multiplex PCR, the TCRdb table keeps only in-frame clones and is missing some. This sample contains some 2,200 clones. Study-wide findings and caveats: At least one immunodominant TCR beta clonotype appeared in every T-cell large granular lymphocyte leukemia patient. A small but highly pathogenic clone may have been missed. In about 30% of the 18 patients, new TCR clonotypes emerged after therapy.

The CDR3 region is 11 residues in length, termini included. Germline CDR1 SGHAT, CDR2 FQNNGV. The chain joins TRBV11-2 to TRBJ1-2; the table's D call TRBD1 went unverified against the DNA. Sequenced sample: PBMCs. The source is a human donor with T large granular lymphocyte leukemia. The donor label of this sample is uncertain. Some clones in this sample may be carry-over from other donors' samples. The CDR3 spells CASSSYRGGAR.